Below, 10 T cell receptor beta chains from the same sample are listed, as sequenced in a study of cytomegalovirus exposure and HLA in healthy donors. Generated by immunoSEQ multiplex PCR, the TCRdb table keeps only in-frame clones and is missing some. This table holds 100,000 to 150,000 clones, 80% to 90% found once. The specimen was PBMCs. These receptors originate from a woman aged 18-29 years in good health and CMV-seronegative.

The CDR3 reads CASSSESHYGYTF. The CDR3 coding sequence is TGTGCCAGCAGCAGTGAGTCCCACTATGGCTACACCTTC. This rearrangement joins TRBV5-4 to TRBJ1-2, with D uncertain. With 4 bases removed from V and 3 bases from J, the gap between germline ends came to 10 bases. Germline V gene lookup returns CDR1 SGHNT and CDR2 YYREEE (reference sequence). This CDR3 is built from 13 residues.

The chain is built from TRBV5-6 and TRBJ2-1; D not resolved. CDR3 length equals 13 residues. CDR1 is SGHDT and CDR2 is YYEEEE in the germline V gene. The germline V and J ends were trimmed by 1 base and 6 bases, with 8 bases remaining between them. In DNA form, the CDR3 reads TGTGCCAGCAGCTTGCGACTCGCCAATGAGCAGTTCTTC. It codes for CASSLRLANEQFF. Based on the CDR3 plus reference TRBV5-6 and TRBJ2-1, the full variable domain is DAGVTQSPTHLIKTRGQQVTLRCSPKSGHDTVSWYQQALGQGPQFIFQYYEEEERQRGNFPDRFSGHQFPNYSSELNVNALLLGDSALYLCASSLRLANEQFFGPGTRLTVL.

This chain uses TRBV13 with TRBJ2-7; 8 nucleotides agree with TRBD1. The germline CDR1 and CDR2 sequences are PRHDT and FYEKMQ (reference sequence). Losses at the gene ends were 8 bases for V and 4 bases for J; bases not matched to a gene: 7. The CDR3 is 13 amino acids. The CDR3 protein is CASLMQGAYEQYF. CDR3 nucleotides: TGTGCCAGCCTCATGCAGGGGGCATACGAGCAGTACTTC.

The chain is built from TRBV11-3 and TRBJ2-4; 8 nucleotides align to TRBD2. V shed 5 bases, J shed 5 bases, and the junction held 8 bases outside the gene matches. Germline V CDR1 and CDR2: SGHNT, YENEEA. This CDR3 spans 15 amino acids. In DNA, the CDR3 is TGTGCCAGCAGCCTTCGGGCGGGAGGAGAAAACATTCAGTACTTC. Protein sequence: CASSLRAGGENIQYF.

The chain combines TRBV1 with TRBJ2-3; the table's D call, TRBD2, was not checked against the DNA. TRBV1 is an annotated pseudogene. The CDR3 contains 17 residues. The CDR3 spells CTSSQDSLAGNTDTQYF. CDR3 in DNA: TGCACCAGCAGCCAAGATTCGCTAGCGGGGAACACAGATACGCAGTATTTT.

V usage is TRBV21-1 and J usage is TRBJ1-2; TRBD1 is the table's D call and was not checked against the DNA. TRBV21-1 has pseudogene status. The CDR3 has 16 residues. CDR3 protein: CASSKGGYSWDYGYTF. The CDR3 bases are TGTGCCAGCAGCAAAGGGGGCTACAGTTGGGACTATGGCTACACCTTC.

The J gene is TRBJ2-7, the V gene TRBV18; TRBD1 agrees at 10 bases. Losses at the gene ends were 8 bases for V and 6 bases for J; bases not matched to a gene: 7. The CDR3 contains 13 residues. Germline CDR1 reads KGHSH; CDR2 reads LQKENI. CDR3: CASHGTGAREQYF. The DNA of the CDR3 is TGTGCCAGCCACGGGACAGGGGCCCGCGAGCAGTACTTC.

The chain links TRBV7-9 to TRBJ2-7; 9 bases match TRBD2. Germline CDR1 is SEHNR and CDR2 is FQNEAQ (reference sequence). The V segment lost 6 bases and the J segment 3 bases; nucleotides outside the gene matches: 9. The CDR3 runs 15 residues. In DNA, the CDR3 is TGTGCCAGCAGTCAGACGGGACTAGCAGTCTACGAGCAGTACTTC. Residues: CASSQTGLAVYEQYF.

This chain connects TRBV5-8 to TRBJ2-5, with 8 bases that match TRBD2. With V trimmed by 4 bases and J by 5 bases, 13 bases remained unmatched. The germline CDR1 and CDR2 sequences are SGHTS and YDEGEE. This CDR3 is built from 16 residues. In DNA form, the CDR3 reads TGTGCCAGCAGCATTGCACGCGGGGGGCTGGGGGAGACCCAGTACTTC. Translating it yields CASSIARGGLGETQYF.

This clone was seen a single time. The chain has TRBV28 and TRBJ1-5; 8 nucleotides align to TRBD1. Germline V CDR1 and CDR2: MDHEN, SYDVKM. The CDR3 length is 14 residues. V dropped 6 bases and J dropped 4; count of bases not matched to a gene: 5. The CDR3 spells CASRTGARNQPQHF. CDR3 DNA sequence: TGTGCCAGCAGGACAGGGGCCAGGAATCAGCCCCAGCATTTT.